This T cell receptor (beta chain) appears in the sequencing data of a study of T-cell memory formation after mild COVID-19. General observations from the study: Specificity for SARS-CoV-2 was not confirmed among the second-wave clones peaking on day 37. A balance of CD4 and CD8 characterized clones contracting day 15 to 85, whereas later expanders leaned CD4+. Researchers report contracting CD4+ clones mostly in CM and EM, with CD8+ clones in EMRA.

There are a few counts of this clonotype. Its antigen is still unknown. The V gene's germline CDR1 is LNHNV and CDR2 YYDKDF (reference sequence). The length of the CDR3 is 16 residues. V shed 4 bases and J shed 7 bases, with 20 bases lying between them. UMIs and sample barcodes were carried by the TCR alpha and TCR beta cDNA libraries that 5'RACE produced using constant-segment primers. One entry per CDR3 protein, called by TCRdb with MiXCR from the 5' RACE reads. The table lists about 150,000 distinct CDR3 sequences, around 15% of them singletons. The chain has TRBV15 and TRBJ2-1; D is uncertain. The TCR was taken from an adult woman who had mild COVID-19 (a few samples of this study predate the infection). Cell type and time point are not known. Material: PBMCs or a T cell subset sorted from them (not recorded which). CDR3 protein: CATSTDPTRTRNEQFF. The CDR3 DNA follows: TGTGCCACCAGCACCGACCCAACCAGGACCCGGAATGAGCAGTTCTTC. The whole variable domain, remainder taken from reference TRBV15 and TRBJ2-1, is DAMVIQNPRYQVTQFGKPVTLSCSQTLNHNVMYWYQQKSSQAPKLLFHYYDKDFNNEADTPDNFQSRRPNTSFCFLDIRSPGLGDTAMYLCATSTDPTRTRNEQFFGPGTRLTVL.